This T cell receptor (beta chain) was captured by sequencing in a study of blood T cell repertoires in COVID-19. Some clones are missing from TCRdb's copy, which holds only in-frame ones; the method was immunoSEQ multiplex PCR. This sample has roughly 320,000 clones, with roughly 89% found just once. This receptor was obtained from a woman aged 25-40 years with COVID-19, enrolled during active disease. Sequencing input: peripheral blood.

In DNA, the CDR3 is TGTGCCAGCAGCTTAGGGGCTCCCACTGAAGCTTTCTTT. It translates to CASSLGAPTEAFF. The rearrangement joins TRBV7-9 to TRBJ1-1; D is undetermined. Trimming removed 1 base from V and 4 bases from J, with 7 bases in between. The CDR3 has 13 residues. The germline gives CDR1 SEHNR, CDR2 FQNEAQ (reference sequence).